Sequencing of this TCR beta chain was carried out in a study of T cell repertoires in cytomegalovirus infection. Looking at the study overall: CMV epitopes used comprised recently identified HLA-C-restricted ones and well-studied HLA-B-restricted ones. Carrying CMV and the relevant HLA type showed in public TCR beta signatures. Study-wide findings and caveats: Predominance within the ex vivo response was attributable to HLA-C-restricted CMV-specific TCR beta clonotypes.

The CDR3 runs to 16 residues. Germline CDR1 is SEHNR and CDR2 is FQNEAQ (reference sequence). The V end lost 1 base, the J end lost 3 bases, and 12 bases lay between the germline ends. TCRdb used MiXCR to reprocess the reads, holding one entry per CDR3 protein. The sample consists of approximately 770,000 distinct CDR3 sequences, almost 30% of them appearing once. This clonotype was seen a few times. Its antigen remains unknown. The sample in question was cultured CD8+ T cells from PBMCs, obtained from culture after CMV antigen stimulation. The receptor's source is a human donor in good health (CMV status not recorded). Some clones in this sample may be carry-over from other donors' samples. J is TRBJ1-4 and V is TRBV7-9; the D is unclear. The DNA for the CDR3 is TGTGCCAGCAGCTTAGACCCCGAAACTTCTAATGAAAAACTGTTTTTT. Its protein is CASSLDPETSNEKLFF.